The rows below give T cell receptor beta chains drawn from one sample of a study of OX40 agonist ivuxolimab in advanced cancers. Assay: immunoSEQ multiplex PCR; the TCRdb copy retains only in-frame clones and omits some. Altogether some 73,000 clones are present, 85% to 90% being singletons, with the ten largest covering under 1%. Sequencing used CD4+ or CD8+ T cells sorted from blood, obtained in a trial of the OX40 agonist ivuxolimab. These receptors were obtained from an adult with an advanced solid tumor such as melanoma, head and neck, liver or kidney cancer. The CDR3 runs from the conserved cysteine through the conserved F or W. A D gene is named only where the DNA matches it firmly. Size is stated for part of the rows, as once, few or many counts, or as a class when the clone is expanded.

CDR3 protein: CASSSRQVQETQYF
CDR3 DNA: TGTGCCAGCAGTTCCCGACAAGTACAAGAGACCCAGTACTTC
V gene: TRBV28
CDR3 length: 14
D gene: NA
clone size: once
J gene: TRBJ2-5

CDR3 protein: CASSSPGGGTGNTIYF
CDR3 DNA: TGTGCCAGCAGTTCCCCCGGTGGGGGCACTGGAAACACCATATATTTT
V gene: TRBV28
CDR3 length: 16
D gene: NA
clone size: NA
J gene: TRBJ1-3

CDR3 protein: CASNVGGGNTIYF
CDR3 DNA: TGTGCCAGCAACGTAGGGGGCGGAAACACCATATATTTT
V gene: TRBV6-6
CDR3 length: 13
D gene: TRBD1
clone size: NA
J gene: TRBJ1-3

CDR3 protein: CASSFEGPSTDTQYF
CDR3 DNA: TGCGCCAGCAGCTTCGAGGGGCCGAGCACAGATACGCAGTATTTT
V gene: TRBV5-1
CDR3 length: 15
D gene: NA
clone size: NA
J gene: TRBJ2-3

CDR3 protein: CASSPRIPNYGYTF
CDR3 DNA: TGTGCCAGCAGTCCCAGGATTCCAAACTATGGCTACACCTTC
V gene: TRBV6-1
CDR3 length: 14
D gene: NA
clone size: NA
J gene: TRBJ1-2

CDR3 protein: CASSSTLQPQHF
CDR3 DNA: TGTGCCAGCAGTTCTACGCTTCAGCCCCAGCATTTT
V gene: TRBV6-5
CDR3 length: 12
D gene: NA
clone size: NA
J gene: TRBJ1-5

CDR3 protein: CASTGTGNTIYF
CDR3 DNA: TGTGCCAGCACAGGGACTGGAAACACCATATATTTT
V gene: TRBV6-5
CDR3 length: 12
D gene: NA
clone size: NA
J gene: TRBJ1-3

CDR3 protein: CASSRSSAGTAAYEQYF
CDR3 DNA: TGCGCCAGCAGCCGAAGTTCCGCCGGGACAGCCGCCTACGAGCAGTACTTC
V gene: TRBV5-1
CDR3 length: 17
D gene: TRBD1
clone size: NA
J gene: TRBJ2-7

CDR3 protein: CASSWGQHLSGNTIYF
CDR3 DNA: TGCGCCAGCAGCTGGGGACAGCACCTCTCTGGAAACACCATATATTTT
V gene: TRBV5-1
CDR3 length: 16
D gene: TRBD1
clone size: NA
J gene: TRBJ1-3

CDR3 protein: CASSPPSGTALAGVVREQFF
CDR3 DNA: TGTGCCAGCTCACCACCGTCCGGGACAGCCCTAGCGGGAGTGGTCCGTGAGCAGTTCTTC
V gene: TRBV18
CDR3 length: 20
D gene: TRBD2
clone size: NA
J gene: TRBJ2-1

CDR3 protein: CASSSGRYYEQYF
CDR3 DNA: TGTGCCAGCTCCTCCGGCAGATACTACGAGCAGTACTTC
V gene: TRBV7-9
CDR3 length: 13
D gene: NA
clone size: NA
J gene: TRBJ2-7

CDR3 protein: CASSQGSRGLGTEAFF
CDR3 DNA: TGCGCCAGCAGCCAAGGGTCCAGGGGGCTGGGCACTGAAGCTTTCTTT
V gene: TRBV4-1
CDR3 length: 16
D gene: TRBD1
clone size: NA
J gene: TRBJ1-1

CDR3 protein: CASSLEHSQETQYF
CDR3 DNA: TGCGCCAGCAGCTTGGAGCACAGCCAAGAGACCCAGTACTTC
V gene: TRBV5-1
CDR3 length: 14
D gene: NA
clone size: NA
J gene: TRBJ2-5

CDR3 protein: CASSYSQGRGYNEQFF
CDR3 DNA: TGTGCCAGCAGCTATTCGCAGGGGAGGGGTTACAATGAGCAGTTCTTC
V gene: TRBV7-2
CDR3 length: 16
D gene: NA
clone size: NA
J gene: TRBJ2-1

CDR3 protein: CASSRWTGDTDTQYF
CDR3 DNA: TGTGCCAGCAGCCGATGGACAGGGGACACAGATACGCAGTATTTT
V gene: TRBV11-1
CDR3 length: 15
D gene: TRBD1
clone size: NA
J gene: TRBJ2-3

CDR3 protein: CASNDRENQPQHF
CDR3 DNA: TGTGCCAGCAATGACAGGGAAAATCAGCCCCAGCATTTT
V gene: TRBV2
CDR3 length: 13
D gene: TRBD1
clone size: NA
J gene: TRBJ1-5

CDR3 protein: CAWSAVGQGKDNEQFF
CDR3 DNA: TGTGCCTGGAGTGCTGTCGGACAGGGGAAGGACAATGAGCAGTTCTTC
V gene: TRBV30
CDR3 length: 16
D gene: TRBD1
clone size: NA
J gene: TRBJ2-1

CDR3 protein: CASSRPSGSNNEQFF
CDR3 DNA: TGTGCCAGTAGTAGGCCTAGCGGGAGTAACAATGAGCAGTTCTTC
V gene: TRBV19
CDR3 length: 15
D gene: TRBD2
clone size: NA
J gene: TRBJ2-1

CDR3 protein: CASSQVGKRAGEQYF
CDR3 DNA: TGCGCCAGCAGCCAAGTGGGCAAACGGGCCGGGGAGCAGTACTTC
V gene: TRBV4-3
CDR3 length: 15
D gene: NA
clone size: once
J gene: TRBJ2-7

CDR3 protein: CASSLGVQGNSGANVLTF
CDR3 DNA: TGTGCCAGCAGCTTAGGGGTTCAGGGGAACTCTGGGGCCAACGTCCTGACTTTC
V gene: TRBV7-9
CDR3 length: 18
D gene: NA
clone size: NA
J gene: TRBJ2-6

CDR3 protein: CASSRGGNEQFF
CDR3 DNA: TGTGCCAGCAGCAGGGGTGGAAATGAGCAGTTCTTC
V gene: TRBV6-1
CDR3 length: 12
D gene: NA
clone size: NA
J gene: TRBJ2-1

CDR3 protein: CASSGTAYEQYF
CDR3 DNA: TGTGCCAGTAGTGGGACAGCCTACGAGCAGTACTTC
V gene: TRBV19
CDR3 length: 12
D gene: TRBD1
clone size: NA
J gene: TRBJ2-7

CDR3 protein: CASSVSRDSYEQYF
CDR3 DNA: TGTGCCAGCAGCGTAAGCAGGGACTCCTACGAGCAGTACTTC
V gene: TRBV9
CDR3 length: 14
D gene: NA
clone size: NA
J gene: TRBJ2-7

CDR3 protein: CASSQDARANSPLHF
CDR3 DNA: TGCGCCAGCAGCCAAGATGCCCGGGCGAATTCACCCCTCCACTTT
V gene: TRBV4-3
CDR3 length: 15
D gene: NA
clone size: NA
J gene: TRBJ1-6

CDR3 protein: CASSLGVRFGAGGYTF
CDR3 DNA: TGTGCCAGCAGCTTAGGTGTTAGGTTTGGGGCAGGGGGCTACACCTTC
V gene: TRBV7-2
CDR3 length: 16
D gene: NA
clone size: NA
J gene: TRBJ1-2

CDR3 protein: CASSIEGFGNQPQHF
CDR3 DNA: TGTGCCAGTAGTATCGAGGGATTTGGCAATCAGCCCCAGCATTTT
V gene: TRBV19
CDR3 length: 15
D gene: NA
clone size: NA
J gene: TRBJ1-5

CDR3 protein: CASSPELGARIVFF
CDR3 DNA: TGTGCCAGCAGTCCGGAACTTGGGGCCCGGATCGTTTTCTTT
V gene: TRBV6-6
CDR3 length: 14
D gene: NA
clone size: NA
J gene: TRBJ1-1

CDR3 protein: CASTDRPRSTDTQYF
CDR3 DNA: TGTGCCAGTACAGACAGGCCTCGAAGTACAGATACGCAGTATTTT
V gene: TRBV19
CDR3 length: 15
D gene: NA
clone size: NA
J gene: TRBJ2-3

CDR3 protein: CASSDFEDQPQHF
CDR3 DNA: TGTGCCAGCAGTGATTTTGAGGATCAGCCCCAGCATTTT
V gene: TRBV2
CDR3 length: 13
D gene: NA
clone size: NA
J gene: TRBJ1-5

CDR3 protein: CASIEAGGVASGEKLFF
CDR3 DNA: TGTGCCAGCATCGAAGCAGGGGGTGTGGCGTCCGGGGAAAAACTGTTTTTT
V gene: TRBV28
CDR3 length: 17
D gene: TRBD1
clone size: NA
J gene: TRBJ1-4

CDR3 protein: CASMGRDSRNYEQYF
CDR3 DNA: TGTGCCAGCATGGGGAGGGACAGCCGAAACTACGAGCAGTACTTC
V gene: TRBV6-6
CDR3 length: 15
D gene: NA
clone size: once
J gene: TRBJ2-7

CDR3 protein: CASSQNRASKGYTF
CDR3 DNA: TGTGCCAGCAGCCAAAACAGGGCCAGTAAAGGCTACACCTTC
V gene: TRBV5-4
CDR3 length: 14
D gene: NA
clone size: NA
J gene: TRBJ1-2

CDR3 protein: CAWSGGGSYNSPLHF
CDR3 DNA: TGTGCCTGGAGTGGGGGAGGGTCCTATAATTCACCCCTCCACTTT
V gene: TRBV30
CDR3 length: 15
D gene: NA
clone size: NA
J gene: TRBJ1-6

CDR3 protein: CASSYSTNYGYTF
CDR3 DNA: TGTGCCAGCAGTTACTCGACTAACTATGGCTACACCTTC
V gene: TRBV6-5
CDR3 length: 13
D gene: NA
clone size: NA
J gene: TRBJ1-2

CDR3 protein: CASSPGQGLLGSSNEQFF
CDR3 DNA: TGCGCCAGCAGCCCGGGACAGGGCCTTCTAGGGTCGAGCAATGAGCAGTTCTTC
V gene: TRBV5-1
CDR3 length: 18
D gene: TRBD1
clone size: once
J gene: TRBJ2-1

CDR3 protein: CASSIDISEPYNEQFF
CDR3 DNA: TGTGCCAGTAGTATAGACATTTCAGAGCCCTACAATGAGCAGTTCTTC
V gene: TRBV19
CDR3 length: 16
D gene: NA
clone size: NA
J gene: TRBJ2-1

CDR3 protein: CATSREASVASDTQYF
CDR3 DNA: TGTGCCACCAGCAGAGAAGCGAGCGTAGCATCAGATACGCAGTATTTT
V gene: TRBV15
CDR3 length: 16
D gene: NA
clone size: NA
J gene: TRBJ2-3

CDR3 protein: CASRRDRAAYEQYF
CDR3 DNA: TGTGCCAGCAGACGGGACAGGGCCGCCTACGAGCAGTACTTC
V gene: TRBV6-1
CDR3 length: 14
D gene: TRBD1
clone size: NA
J gene: TRBJ2-7

CDR3 protein: CASSLFTDTQYF
CDR3 DNA: TGTGCCAGCAGCTTGTTCACAGATACGCAGTATTTT
V gene: TRBV5-6
CDR3 length: 12
D gene: NA
clone size: NA
J gene: TRBJ2-3

CDR3 protein: CASSEHTGTGSTDTQYF
CDR3 DNA: TGTGCCAGCAGTGAACACACCGGGACAGGGAGCACAGATACGCAGTATTTT
V gene: TRBV6-1
CDR3 length: 17
D gene: TRBD1
clone size: NA
J gene: TRBJ2-3

CDR3 protein: CASSDGGYSYEQYF
CDR3 DNA: TGTGCCAGCAGTGATGGGGGTTACTCCTACGAGCAGTACTTC
V gene: TRBV6-1
CDR3 length: 14
D gene: NA
clone size: NA
J gene: TRBJ2-7

CDR3 protein: CASSPGQNTGELFF
CDR3 DNA: TGTGCCAGCAGCCCGGGACAGAACACCGGGGAGCTGTTTTTT
V gene: TRBV5-4
CDR3 length: 14
D gene: NA
clone size: NA
J gene: TRBJ2-2

CDR3 protein: CASSQQDGTYGYTF
CDR3 DNA: TGCGCCAGCAGCCAACAAGACGGAACCTATGGCTACACCTTC
V gene: TRBV4-3
CDR3 length: 14
D gene: NA
clone size: NA
J gene: TRBJ1-2

CDR3 protein: CASSPTVSDYGYTF
CDR3 DNA: TGCGCCAGCAGTCCGACGGTGTCCGACTATGGCTACACCTTC
V gene: TRBV5-1
CDR3 length: 14
D gene: NA
clone size: NA
J gene: TRBJ1-2

CDR3 protein: CAWSVIKPNTEAFF
CDR3 DNA: TGTGCCTGGAGTGTAATAAAGCCAAACACTGAAGCTTTCTTT
V gene: TRBV30
CDR3 length: 14
D gene: NA
clone size: once
J gene: TRBJ1-1

CDR3 protein: CASSQGRFRGRVTGELFF
CDR3 DNA: TGCGCCAGCAGCCAAGGGCGGTTCAGGGGCAGGGTCACCGGGGAGCTGTTTTTT
V gene: TRBV4-1
CDR3 length: 18
D gene: NA
clone size: NA
J gene: TRBJ2-2

CDR3 protein: CAISESHRGSETQYF
CDR3 DNA: TGTGCCATCAGTGAGTCCCACAGGGGATCCGAGACCCAGTACTTC
V gene: TRBV10-3
CDR3 length: 15
D gene: TRBD1
clone size: NA
J gene: TRBJ2-5

CDR3 protein: CASSPGLATYEQYF
CDR3 DNA: TGTGCCAGCTCACCAGGGCTAGCGACCTACGAGCAGTACTTC
V gene: TRBV18
CDR3 length: 14
D gene: NA
clone size: NA
J gene: TRBJ2-7

CDR3 protein: CASSQGMYRGGVNQPQHF
CDR3 DNA: TGCGCCAGCAGCCAAGGGATGTACAGGGGGGGTGTCAATCAGCCCCAGCATTTT
V gene: TRBV4-1
CDR3 length: 18
D gene: TRBD1
clone size: NA
J gene: TRBJ1-5

CDR3 protein: CASSLSGHGGETQYF
CDR3 DNA: TGTGCCAGCAGCTTAAGCGGACATGGTGGGGAGACCCAGTACTTC
V gene: TRBV7-2
CDR3 length: 15
D gene: NA
clone size: NA
J gene: TRBJ2-5

CDR3 protein: CASSTRTSFLGFDAQYF
CDR3 DNA: TGTGCCAGCAGCACTCGGACTAGCTTCTTGGGATTTGATGCGCAGTATTTT
V gene: TRBV13
CDR3 length: 17
D gene: TRBD2
clone size: NA
J gene: TRBJ2-3

CDR3 protein: CASSLWESGANVLTF
CDR3 DNA: TGTGCCAGCAGCTTGTGGGAGTCTGGGGCCAACGTCCTGACTTTC
V gene: TRBV5-4
CDR3 length: 15
D gene: NA
clone size: NA
J gene: TRBJ2-6

CDR3 protein: CASSSGLAGGVDTQYF
CDR3 DNA: TGTGCCAGCAGCTCGGGACTAGCGGGGGGGGTAGATACGCAGTATTTT
V gene: TRBV13
CDR3 length: 16
D gene: TRBD2
clone size: NA
J gene: TRBJ2-3